This T cell receptor (beta chain) was captured in a study of blood T cell repertoires in COVID-19. Study as a whole: Samples of COVID-19 (acute and convalescent) were obtained from the United States, Italy and Spain. PBMCs, B-cell-depleted T cells, or T cells were the source of the cDNA or gDNA that made up the material.

The germline V and J ends were trimmed by 7 bases and 6 bases, with 7 bases remaining between them. CDR3 length: 10 residues. The germline V gene encodes CDR1 SNHLY and CDR2 FYNNEI. Here immunoSEQ multiplex PCR was the method, and the copy in TCRdb shows in-frame clones only, minus some. The sample consists of hundreds of thousands of clones, around 86% of them appearing once. The chain combines TRBV2 with TRBJ2-7; maybe TRBD2 (5 bases). Material: peripheral blood. The TCR comes from a man aged 45-65 years with acute or convalescent COVID-19. CDR3 loop: CASNAGEQYF. DNA for the CDR3: TGTGCCAGCAACGCGGGCGAGCAGTACTTC.